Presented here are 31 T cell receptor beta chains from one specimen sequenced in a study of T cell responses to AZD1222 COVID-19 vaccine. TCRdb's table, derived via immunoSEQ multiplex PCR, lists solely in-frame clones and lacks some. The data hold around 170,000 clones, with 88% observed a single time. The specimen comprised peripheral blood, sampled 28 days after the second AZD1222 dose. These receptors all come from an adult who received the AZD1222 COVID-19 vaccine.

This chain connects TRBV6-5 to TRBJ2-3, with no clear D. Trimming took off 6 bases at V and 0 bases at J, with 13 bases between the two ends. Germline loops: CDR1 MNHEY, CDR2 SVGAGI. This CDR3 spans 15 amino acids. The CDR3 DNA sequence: TGTGCCAGCAGACCGGCTCCTCCTAGCACAGATACGCAGTATTTT. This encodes CASRPAPPSTDTQYF.

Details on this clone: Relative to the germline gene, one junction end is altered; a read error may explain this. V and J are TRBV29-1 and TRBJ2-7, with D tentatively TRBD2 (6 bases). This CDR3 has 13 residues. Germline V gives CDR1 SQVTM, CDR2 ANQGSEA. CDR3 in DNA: TGCAGCATTGAGGGTCAGGGAGGAAACGAGCAGTACTTC. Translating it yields CSIEGQGGNEQYF.

The CDR3 sequence: CASSPGLSNTEAFF. The CDR3 coding sequence is TGTGCCAGCAGCCCAGGGTTGAGTAACACTGAAGCTTTCTTT. This sequence joins TRBV13 and TRBJ1-1; D perhaps matches TRBD1 (5 bases). Trimming removed 5 bases at V and 2 bases at J, with 12 bases between. Germline V gene lookup returns CDR1 PRHDT and CDR2 FYEKMQ (reference sequence). CDR3 size: 14 residues.

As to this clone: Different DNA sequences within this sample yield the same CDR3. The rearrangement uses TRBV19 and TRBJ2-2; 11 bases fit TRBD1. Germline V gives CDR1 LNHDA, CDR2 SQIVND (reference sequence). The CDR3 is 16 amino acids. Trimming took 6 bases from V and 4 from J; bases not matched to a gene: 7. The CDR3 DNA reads TGTGCCAGTAGCCGAGGACAGGGGGCGGGCACCGGGGAGCTGTTTTTT. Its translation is CASSRGQGAGTGELFF.

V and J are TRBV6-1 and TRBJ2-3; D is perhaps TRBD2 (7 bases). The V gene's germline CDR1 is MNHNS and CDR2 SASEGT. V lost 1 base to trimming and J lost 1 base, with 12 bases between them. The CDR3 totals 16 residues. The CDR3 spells CASSEVQGRGTDTQYF. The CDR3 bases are TGTGCCAGCAGTGAAGTCCAGGGGAGGGGCACAGATACGCAGTATTTT.

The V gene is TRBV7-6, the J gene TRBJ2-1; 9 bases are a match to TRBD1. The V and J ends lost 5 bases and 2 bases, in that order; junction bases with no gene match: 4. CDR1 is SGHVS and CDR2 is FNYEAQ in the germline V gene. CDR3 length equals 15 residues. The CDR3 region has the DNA TGTGCCAGCAGCGTGCGGACAGGGGCCTACAATGAGCAGTTCTTC. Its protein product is CASSVRTGAYNEQFF.

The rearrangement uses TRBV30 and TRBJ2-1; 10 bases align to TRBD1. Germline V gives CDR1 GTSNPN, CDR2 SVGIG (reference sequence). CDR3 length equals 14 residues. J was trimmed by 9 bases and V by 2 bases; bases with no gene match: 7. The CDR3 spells CAWSKDRGIGEQFF. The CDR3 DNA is TGTGCCTGGAGTAAGGACAGGGGGATTGGTGAGCAGTTCTTC.

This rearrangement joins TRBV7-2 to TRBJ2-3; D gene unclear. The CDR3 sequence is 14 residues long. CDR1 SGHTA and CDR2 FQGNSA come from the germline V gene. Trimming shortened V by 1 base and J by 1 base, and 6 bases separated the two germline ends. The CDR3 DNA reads TGTGCCAGCAGCTTAGACAGACGCACAGATACGCAGTATTTT. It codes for CASSLDRRTDTQYF. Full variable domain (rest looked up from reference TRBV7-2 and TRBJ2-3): GAGVSQSPSNKVTEKGKDVELRCDPISGHTALYWYRQSLGQGLEFLIYFQGNSAPDKSGLPSDRFSAERTGGSVSTLTIQRTQQEDSAVYLCASSLDRRTDTQYFGPGTRLTVL.

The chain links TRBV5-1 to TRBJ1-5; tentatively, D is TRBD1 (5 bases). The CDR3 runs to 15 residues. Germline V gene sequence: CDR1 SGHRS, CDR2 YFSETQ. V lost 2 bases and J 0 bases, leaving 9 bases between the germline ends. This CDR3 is CASSLGVYSNQPQHF. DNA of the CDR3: TGCGCCAGCAGCTTAGGGGTATATAGCAATCAGCCCCAGCATTTT.

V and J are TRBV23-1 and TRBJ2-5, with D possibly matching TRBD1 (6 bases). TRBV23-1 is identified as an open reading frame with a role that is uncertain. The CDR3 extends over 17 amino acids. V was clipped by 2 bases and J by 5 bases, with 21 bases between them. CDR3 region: CASSQPRSWGRRETQYF. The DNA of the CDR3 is TGCGCCAGCAGTCAACCTCGTTCTTGGGGGCGCAGGGAGACCCAGTACTTC.

CDR3 sequence (DNA): TGTGCCAGCCTAAGCCTCGCGAACACCGGGGAGCTGTTTTTT. Translating it yields CASLSLANTGELFF. The V gene is TRBV27, the J gene TRBJ2-2; no reliable D call. The germline gives CDR1 MNHEY, CDR2 SMNVEV (reference sequence). Trimming removed 8 bases from V and 0 bases from J, with 10 bases in between. The CDR3 is made up of 14 amino acids.

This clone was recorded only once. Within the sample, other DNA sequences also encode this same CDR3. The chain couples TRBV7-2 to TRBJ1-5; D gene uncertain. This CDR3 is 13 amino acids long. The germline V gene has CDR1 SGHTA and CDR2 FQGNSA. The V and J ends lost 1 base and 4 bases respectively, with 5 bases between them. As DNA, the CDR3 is TGTGCCAGCAGCTTAGGGACTAATCAGCCCCAGCATTTT. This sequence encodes CASSLGTNQPQHF.

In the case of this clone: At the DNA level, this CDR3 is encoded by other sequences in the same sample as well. The CDR3 DNA is TGTGCCAGCAGCGTAGGGCAGGGAAACTATGGCTACACCTTC. Protein sequence: CASSVGQGNYGYTF. The V and J genes are TRBV9 and TRBJ1-2; the D gene is possibly TRBD1 (5 bases). V lost 0 bases, J lost 2 bases, and 8 bases lay in between. Germline values: CDR1 SGDLS, CDR2 YYNGEE. The CDR3 spans 14 residues.

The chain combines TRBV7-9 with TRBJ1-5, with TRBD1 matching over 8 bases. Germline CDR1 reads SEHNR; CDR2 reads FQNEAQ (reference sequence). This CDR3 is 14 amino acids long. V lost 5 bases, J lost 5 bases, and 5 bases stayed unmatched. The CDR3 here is CASSDDRGDQPQHF. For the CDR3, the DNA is TGTGCCAGCAGCGACGACAGGGGCGATCAGCCCCAGCATTTT.

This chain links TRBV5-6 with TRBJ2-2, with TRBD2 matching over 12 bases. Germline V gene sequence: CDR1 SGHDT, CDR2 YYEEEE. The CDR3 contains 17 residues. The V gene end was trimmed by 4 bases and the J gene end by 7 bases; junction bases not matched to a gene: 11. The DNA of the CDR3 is TGTGCCAGCAGCCGACTAGCGGGGGTTCCGTGGGGCGGGGAGCTGTTTTTT. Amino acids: CASSRLAGVPWGGELFF.

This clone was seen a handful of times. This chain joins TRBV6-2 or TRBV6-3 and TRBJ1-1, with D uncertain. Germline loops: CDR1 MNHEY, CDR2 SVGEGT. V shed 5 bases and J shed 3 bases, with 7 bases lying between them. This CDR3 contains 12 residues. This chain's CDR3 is CASSRMYTEAFF. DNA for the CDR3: TGTGCCAGCAGTAGGATGTACACTGAAGCTTTCTTT.

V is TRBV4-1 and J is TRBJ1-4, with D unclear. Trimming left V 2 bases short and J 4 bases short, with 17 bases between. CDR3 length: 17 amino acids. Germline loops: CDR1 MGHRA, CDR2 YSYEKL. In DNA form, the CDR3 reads TGCGCCAGCAGCCAACGGACCCTTCCGGGAAGTAATGAAAAACTGTTTTTT. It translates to CASSQRTLPGSNEKLFF.

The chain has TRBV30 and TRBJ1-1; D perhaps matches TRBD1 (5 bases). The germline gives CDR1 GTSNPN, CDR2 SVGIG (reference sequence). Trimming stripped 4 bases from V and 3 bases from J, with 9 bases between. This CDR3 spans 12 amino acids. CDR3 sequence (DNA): TGTGCCTGGACTTGGGGGGACACTGAAGCTTTCTTT. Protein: CAWTWGDTEAFF. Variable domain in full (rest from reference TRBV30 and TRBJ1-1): SQTIHQWPATLVQPVGSPLSLECTVEGTSNPNLYWYRQAAGRGLQLLFYSVGIGQISSEVPQNLSASRPQDRQFILSSKKLLLSDSGFYLCAWTWGDTEAFFGQGTRLTVV.

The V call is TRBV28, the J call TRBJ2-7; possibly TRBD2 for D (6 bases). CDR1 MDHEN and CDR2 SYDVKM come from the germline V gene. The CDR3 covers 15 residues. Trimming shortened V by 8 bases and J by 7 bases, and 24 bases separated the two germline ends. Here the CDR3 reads CASGAGPGPWHEQYF. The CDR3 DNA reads TGTGCCAGCGGTGCGGGACCGGGGCCCTGGCATGAGCAGTACTTC.

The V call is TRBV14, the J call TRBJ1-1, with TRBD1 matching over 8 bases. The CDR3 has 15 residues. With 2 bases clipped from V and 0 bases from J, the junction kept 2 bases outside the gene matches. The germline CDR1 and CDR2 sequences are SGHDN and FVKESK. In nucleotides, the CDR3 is TGTGCCAGCAGCCAACTACAGGGGGTGAACACTGAAGCTTTCTTT. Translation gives CASSQLQGVNTEAFF. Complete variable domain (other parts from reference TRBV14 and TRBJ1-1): EAGVTQFPSHSVIEKGQTVTLRCDPISGHDNLYWYRRVMGKEIKFLLHFVKESKQDESGMPNNRFLAERTGGTYSTLKVQPAELEDSGVYFCASSQLQGVNTEAFFGQGTRLTVV.

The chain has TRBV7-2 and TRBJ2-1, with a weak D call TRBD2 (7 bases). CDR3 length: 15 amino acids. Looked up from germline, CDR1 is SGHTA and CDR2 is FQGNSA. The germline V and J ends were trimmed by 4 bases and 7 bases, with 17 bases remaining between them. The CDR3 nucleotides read TGTGCCAGCAGCTCACGGGGGGCCCCACGGAATGAGCAGTTCTTC. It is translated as CASSSRGAPRNEQFF.

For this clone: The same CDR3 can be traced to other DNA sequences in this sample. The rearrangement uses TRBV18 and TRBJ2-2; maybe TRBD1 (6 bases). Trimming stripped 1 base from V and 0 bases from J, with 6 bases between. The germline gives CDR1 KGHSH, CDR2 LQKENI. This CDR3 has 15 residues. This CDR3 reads CASSPRQANTGELFF. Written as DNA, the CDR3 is TGTGCCAGCTCACCACGACAGGCGAACACCGGGGAGCTGTTTTTT.

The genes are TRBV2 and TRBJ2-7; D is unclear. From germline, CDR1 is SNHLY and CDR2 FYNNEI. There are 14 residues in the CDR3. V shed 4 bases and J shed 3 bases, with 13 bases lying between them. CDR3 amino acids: CASSVRQVNYEQYF. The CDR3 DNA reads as TGTGCCAGCAGTGTCCGGCAGGTGAACTACGAGCAGTACTTC.

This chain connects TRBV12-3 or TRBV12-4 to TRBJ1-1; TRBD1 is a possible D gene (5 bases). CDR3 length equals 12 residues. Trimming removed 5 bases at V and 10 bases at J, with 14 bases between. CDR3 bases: TGTGCCAGCAGTCTACGGGGGGTAAGAGCTTTCTTT. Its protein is CASSLRGVRAFF.

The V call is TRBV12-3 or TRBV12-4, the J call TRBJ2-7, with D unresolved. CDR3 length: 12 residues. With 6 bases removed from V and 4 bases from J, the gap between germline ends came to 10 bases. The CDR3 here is CASSVSVYEQYF. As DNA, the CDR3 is TGTGCCAGCAGCGTTAGTGTTTACGAGCAGTACTTC.

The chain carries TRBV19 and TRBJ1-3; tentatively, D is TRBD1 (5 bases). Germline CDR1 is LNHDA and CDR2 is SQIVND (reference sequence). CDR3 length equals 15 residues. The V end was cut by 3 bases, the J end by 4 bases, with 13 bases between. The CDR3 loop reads CASSIDRDLGNTIYF. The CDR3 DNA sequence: TGTGCCAGTAGTATTGACCGGGACCTCGGAAACACCATATATTTT.

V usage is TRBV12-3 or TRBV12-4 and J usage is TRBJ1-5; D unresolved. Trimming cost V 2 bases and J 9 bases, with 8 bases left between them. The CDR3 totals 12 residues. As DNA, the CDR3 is TGTGCCAGCAGTTTATGGGCGGGGCCCCAGCATTTT. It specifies CASSLWAGPQHF.

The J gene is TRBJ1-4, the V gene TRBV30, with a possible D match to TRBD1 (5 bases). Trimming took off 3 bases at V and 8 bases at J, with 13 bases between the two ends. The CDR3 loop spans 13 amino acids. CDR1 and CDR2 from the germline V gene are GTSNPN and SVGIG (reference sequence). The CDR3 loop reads CAWSYDGGEKLFF. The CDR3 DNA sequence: TGTGCCTGGAGCTACGACGGGGGGGAAAAACTGTTTTTT.

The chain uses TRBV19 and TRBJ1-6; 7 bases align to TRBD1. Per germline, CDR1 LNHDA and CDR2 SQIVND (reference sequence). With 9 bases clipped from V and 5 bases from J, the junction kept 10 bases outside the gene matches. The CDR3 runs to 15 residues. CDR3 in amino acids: CASQQGEVNNSPLHF. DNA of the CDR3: TGTGCCAGCCAGCAGGGGGAGGTGAATAATTCACCCCTCCACTTT.

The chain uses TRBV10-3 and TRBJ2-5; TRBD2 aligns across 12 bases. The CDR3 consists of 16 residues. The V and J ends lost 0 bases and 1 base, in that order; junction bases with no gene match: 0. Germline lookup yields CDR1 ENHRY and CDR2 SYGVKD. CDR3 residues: CAISESTSGGQETQYF. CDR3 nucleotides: TGTGCCATCAGTGAGTCGACTAGCGGGGGCCAAGAGACCCAGTACTTC.

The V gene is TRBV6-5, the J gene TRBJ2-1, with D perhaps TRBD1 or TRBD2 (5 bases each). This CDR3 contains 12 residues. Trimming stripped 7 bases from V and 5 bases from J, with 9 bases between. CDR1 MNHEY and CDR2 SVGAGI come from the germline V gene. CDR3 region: CASTQGDNEQFF. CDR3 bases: TGTGCCAGCACCCAGGGAGACAATGAGCAGTTCTTC.